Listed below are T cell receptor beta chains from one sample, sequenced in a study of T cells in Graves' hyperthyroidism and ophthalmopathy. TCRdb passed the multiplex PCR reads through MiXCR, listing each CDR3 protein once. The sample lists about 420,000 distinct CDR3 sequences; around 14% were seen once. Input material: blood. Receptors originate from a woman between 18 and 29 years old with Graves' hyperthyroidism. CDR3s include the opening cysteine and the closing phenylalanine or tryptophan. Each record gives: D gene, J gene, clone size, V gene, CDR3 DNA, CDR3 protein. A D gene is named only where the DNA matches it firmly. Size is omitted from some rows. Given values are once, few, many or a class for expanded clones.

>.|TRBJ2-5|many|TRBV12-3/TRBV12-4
TGTGCCAGCAGTTTGTCCGAATACCAAGAGACCCAGTACTTC
CASSLSEYQETQYF
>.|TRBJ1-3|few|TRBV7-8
TGTGCCAGCAGCTTAGGATCGGCGGGGAGCTCTGGAAACACCATATATTTT
CASSLGSAGSSGNTIYF
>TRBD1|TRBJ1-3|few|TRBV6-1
TGTGCCAGCAGCTCTGAACAGGGGGCAGGAAACACCATATATTTT
CASSSEQGAGNTIYF
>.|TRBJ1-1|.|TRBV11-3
TGTGCCAGCAGCATTCGCGCCCAGGCGAGTTCTTTCTTT
CASSIRAQASSFF
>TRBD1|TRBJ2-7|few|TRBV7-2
TGTGCCAGCAGCTTACGATCCGGGACAGGGGGCCTCGAGCAGTACTTC
CASSLRSGTGGLEQYF
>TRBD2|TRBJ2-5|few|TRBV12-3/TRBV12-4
TGTGCCAGCAGTTGGGGGGCGGGGGGGACCCAGTACTTC
CASSWGAGGTQYF
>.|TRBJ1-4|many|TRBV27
TGTGCCAGCAGTCTCACTGGGGTGGGAAAACTGTTTTTT
CASSLTGVGKLFF
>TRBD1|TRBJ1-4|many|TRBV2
TGTGCCAGCGCCTCTACACAGGGGGGCCGTGAAAAACTGTTTTTT
CASASTQGGREKLFF
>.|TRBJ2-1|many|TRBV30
TGTGCCTGGAGTGATCGAGAAGGTGAGCAGTTCTTC
CAWSDREGEQFF
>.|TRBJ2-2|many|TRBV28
TGTGCCAGCACCACCGGACACCCTGGTGCCGGGGAGCTGTTTTTT
CASTTGHPGAGELFF
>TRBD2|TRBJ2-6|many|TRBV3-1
TGTGCCAGCAGCCTCCCTTCGGGGGGGGCGGACGGGGCCAACGTCCTGACTTTC
CASSLPSGGADGANVLTF
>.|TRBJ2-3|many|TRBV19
TGTGCCAGTAGCCTGTTAGTGTGGGGCACAGATACGCAGTATTTT
CASSLLVWGTDTQYF
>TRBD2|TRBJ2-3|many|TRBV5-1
TGCGCCAGCAGCTTGGCCGCTAGCGGGAGCCCAGATACGCAGTATTTT
CASSLAASGSPDTQYF
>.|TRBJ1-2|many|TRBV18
TGTGCCAGCTCACCCACGGCCATGGAAGGTTGGTTTGGCTACACCTTC
CASSPTAMEGWFGYTF
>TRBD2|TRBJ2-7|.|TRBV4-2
TGTGCCAGCAGCCAAGAGGTAGCGGGAGGGAGGTACGAGCAGTACTTC
CASSQEVAGGRYEQYF
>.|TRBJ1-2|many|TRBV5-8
TGTGCCAGCAGCTCCAGGGGCCTGAACTATGGCTACACCTTC
CASSSRGLNYGYTF
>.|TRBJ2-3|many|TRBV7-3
TGTGCCAGCATCCCGACAGCCCGCACAGATACGCAGTATTTT
CASIPTARTDTQYF
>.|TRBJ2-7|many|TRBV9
TGTGCCAGCAGCGTAGCCCGGGACGGGCCCTACGAGCAGTACTTC
CASSVARDGPYEQYF
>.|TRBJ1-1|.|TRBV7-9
TGTGCCAGCAGCTACCGGGAGCTGAACAATGAAGCTTTCTTT
CASSYRELNNEAFF
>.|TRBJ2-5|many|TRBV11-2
TGTGCCAGCAGCTTACAGAGGGAGACCCAGTACTTC
CASSLQRETQYF
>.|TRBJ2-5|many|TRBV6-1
TGTGCCAGCATCCCGACGGTGCAAGAGACCCAGTACTTC
CASIPTVQETQYF
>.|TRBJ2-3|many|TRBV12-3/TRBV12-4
TGTGCCAGCAGTTTTAACGGGCGCACAGATACGCAGTATTTT
CASSFNGRTDTQYF
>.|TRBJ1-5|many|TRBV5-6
TGTGCCAGCAGCTTGTACGGCAGTCAGCCCCAGCATTTT
CASSLYGSQPQHF
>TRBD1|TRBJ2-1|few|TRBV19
TGTGCCAGTAGTCCGGGACAGGTGGTGGGGCAGTTCTTC
CASSPGQVVGQFF
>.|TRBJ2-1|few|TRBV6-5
TGTGCCAGCAGTTACTCGAGTCCGGGGGGGACAGGCGATGAGCAGTTCTTC
CASSYSSPGGTGDEQFF
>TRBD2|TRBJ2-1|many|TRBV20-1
TGCAGTGCTCGAAGGGCCTCCACGGGAGGAAATGAGCAGTTCTTC
CSARRASTGGNEQFF
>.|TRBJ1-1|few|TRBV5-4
TGTGCCAGCAGCTTGGGGCAAGAATTGAGCACTGAAGCTTTCTTT
CASSLGQELSTEAFF
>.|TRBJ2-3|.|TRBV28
TGTGCCAGCAGTGGGTGGTCAAACGGGTCAGATACGCAGTATTTT
CASSGWSNGSDTQYF
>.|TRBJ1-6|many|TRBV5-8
TGTGCCAGCAGCTTGCTAGCTTCACCCCTCCACTTT
CASSLLASPLHF
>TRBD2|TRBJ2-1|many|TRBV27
TGTGCCAGCAGTCTCGGGACTAGCGGGAGGTTCAATGAGCAGTTCTTC
CASSLGTSGRFNEQFF
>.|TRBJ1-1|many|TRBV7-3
TGTGCCAGCAGCTTACAGGGAGGCGGTACTGAAGCTTTCTTT
CASSLQGGGTEAFF
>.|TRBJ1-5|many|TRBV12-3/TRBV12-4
TGTGCCAGCACCCAGGGACGGACGAATCAGCCCCAGCATTTT
CASTQGRTNQPQHF
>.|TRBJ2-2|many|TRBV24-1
TGTGCCACCAGTGATTCGAACAGGGTCACCGGGGAGCTGTTTTTT
CATSDSNRVTGELFF
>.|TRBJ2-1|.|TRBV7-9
TGTGCCAGCAGAGCAGGTGGCAGGGGGGACAATGAGCAGTTCTTC
CASRAGGRGDNEQFF
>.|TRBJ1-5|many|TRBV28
TGTGCCAGCTGGAAATATAGCAATCAGCCCCAGCATTTT
CASWKYSNQPQHF
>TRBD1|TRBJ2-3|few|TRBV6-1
TGTGCCAGCAGGAAGCTACAGGGGGCGAATGCAGATACGCAGTATTTT
CASRKLQGANADTQYF
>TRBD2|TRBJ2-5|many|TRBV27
TGTGCCAGCAGTTTACGGCTAGCGGGGAATCAAGAGACCCAGTACTTC
CASSLRLAGNQETQYF
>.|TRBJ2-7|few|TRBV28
TGTGCCAGCAGTCCCCCCAGGGGTGCGCTGTACTTC
CASSPPRGALYF
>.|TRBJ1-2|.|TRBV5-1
TGCGCCAGCAGCCCCCTTCCGTGGCATGGCTGCACCTTC
CASSPLPWHGCTF
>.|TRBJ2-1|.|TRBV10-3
TGTGCCATCAGTGAAGGGGTTAAGCAGTTCTTC
CAISEGVKQFF
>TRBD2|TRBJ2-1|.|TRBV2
TGTGCCACTCGACTAGCGGGATATTACAATGAGCAGTTCTTC
CATRLAGYYNEQFF
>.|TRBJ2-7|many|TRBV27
TGTGCCAGCAGTTCACCAGGGTTTCGCGACGAGCAGTACTTC
CASSSPGFRDEQYF